These 10 T cell receptor beta chains were all obtained from the same sample, sequenced in a study of blood T cell repertoires in COVID-19. Generated by immunoSEQ multiplex PCR, the TCRdb table keeps only in-frame clones and is missing some. Among 200,000 to 250,000 clones, approximately 81% were seen once, and the ten largest hold roughly a tenth. Input material: peripheral blood. These receptors were taken from a woman aged 80 or older with COVID-19, enrolled during active disease.

The rearrangement links TRBV29-1 to TRBJ2-5; D might be TRBD2 (7 bases). Germline V gene data show CDR1 as SQVTM and CDR2 as ANQGSEA. This CDR3 has 15 amino acids. V dropped 4 bases and J dropped 5 bases, with 20 bases sitting between them. CDR3 nucleotide sequence: TGCAGCGTTGCGGGGGTCTCGGGGGGCCATGAGACCCAGTACTTC. Encoded protein: CSVAGVSGGHETQYF.

The chain combines TRBV6-5 with TRBJ1-3, with D possibly matching TRBD1 (5 bases). Trimming took off 6 bases at V and 1 base at J, with 13 bases between the two ends. The CDR3 runs 15 residues. Germline CDR1 reads MNHEY; CDR2 reads SVGAGI. The CDR3 protein is CASRDRQPSGNTIYF. In DNA, the CDR3 is TGTGCCAGCAGAGACCGACAGCCTTCTGGAAACACCATATATTTT.

The rearrangement uses TRBV11-2 and TRBJ2-7; 8 bases align to TRBD2. This CDR3 is built from 15 residues. Per germline, CDR1 SGHAT and CDR2 FQNNGV. The V segment lost 5 bases and the J segment 6 bases; nucleotides outside the gene matches: 12. CDR3 loop: CASSGGGTTSGEQYV. The DNA for the CDR3 is TGTGCCAGCAGCGGCGGGGGGACTACTTCGGGCGAGCAGTACGTC.

This clone was detected only a few times. V and J are TRBV5-1 and TRBJ1-1; possibly TRBD1 for D (6 bases). With 4 bases removed from V and 1 base from J, the gap between germline ends came to 14 bases. Germline values: CDR1 SGHRS, CDR2 YFSETQ. The CDR3 covers 15 residues. The CDR3 bases are TGCGCCAGCAGCGGGGGCCGAGAATGGAACACTGAAGCTTTCTTT. Protein sequence: CASSGGREWNTEAFF.

V and J are TRBV28 and TRBJ1-1, with D uncertain. The CDR3 runs to 13 residues. Between the trimmed V and J ends, which lost 3 bases and 5 bases, there was a span of 10 bases. The germline V gene has CDR1 MDHEN and CDR2 SYDVKM. DNA of the CDR3: TGTGCCAGCAGTTTTGGGAGGCGGACTGAAGCTTTCTTT. Protein sequence: CASSFGRRTEAFF.

This chain uses TRBV5-1 with TRBJ1-1, with D possibly matching TRBD1 (6 bases). CDR3 length: 13 residues. Germline V CDR1 and CDR2: SGHRS, YFSETQ. V was cut by 6 bases and J by 1 base, with 10 bases left in between. DNA for the CDR3: TGCGCCAGCACAGAGGGACAGAACACTGAAGCTTTCTTT. It codes for CASTEGQNTEAFF. Full variable domain (remainder filled in from reference TRBV5-1 and TRBJ1-1): KAGVTQTPRYLIKTRGQQVTLSCSPISGHRSVSWYQQTPGQGLQFLFEYFSETQRNKGNFPGRFSGRQFSNSRSEMNVSTLELGDSALYLCASTEGQNTEAFFGQGTRLTVV.

This sequence joins TRBV2 and TRBJ2-3, with 10 bases aligning to TRBD2. The CDR3 contains 13 residues. The junction had 3 bases not matched to a gene; V was cut back by 9 bases and J by 3 bases. Germline loops: CDR1 SNHLY, CDR2 FYNNEI. The CDR3 region has the DNA TGTGCCAGGACTAGCGGGTTAACAGATACGCAGTATTTT. Amino acid sequence: CARTSGLTDTQYF. The variable domain in full, completed from reference TRBV2 and TRBJ2-3, reads EPEVTQTPSHQVTQMGQEVILRCVPISNHLYFYWYRQILGQKVEFLVSFYNNEISEKSEIFDDQFSVERPDGSNFTLKIRSTKLEDSAMYFCARTSGLTDTQYFGPGTRLTVL.

The genes are TRBV5-1 and TRBJ2-7, with D perhaps matching TRBD1 (6 bases). CDR3 length: 14 amino acids. V was trimmed by 6 bases and J by 2 bases, leaving 15 bases between them. Per the germline V gene, CDR1 is SGHRS and CDR2 is YFSETQ. The CDR3 region is CASKPGQGPYEQYV. CDR3 DNA: TGCGCCAGCAAACCCGGGCAGGGGCCCTACGAGCAGTACGTC.

This clone was counted a few times. This chain joins TRBV28 and TRBJ1-2; TRBD1 agrees at 9 bases. Germline V gene data show CDR1 as MDHEN and CDR2 as SYDVKM. The CDR3 covers 16 residues. Trimming at V came to 5 bases and at J to 7 bases, leaving 14 bases not matched to a gene. CDR3 protein: CASSRARTGGEVGYTF. As DNA, the CDR3 is TGTGCCAGCAGTCGGGCCCGAACAGGGGGCGAGGTTGGCTACACCTTC.

CDR3 protein: CASSLWTGEKLFF. CDR3 coding DNA: TGTGCCAGCAGTTTATGGACAGGGGAAAAACTGTTTTTT. V is TRBV12-3 or TRBV12-4 and J is TRBJ1-4; 8 bases are a match to TRBD1. J gave up 8 bases and V 2 bases, and 1 base lay outside the gene matches. The CDR3 runs to 13 residues.